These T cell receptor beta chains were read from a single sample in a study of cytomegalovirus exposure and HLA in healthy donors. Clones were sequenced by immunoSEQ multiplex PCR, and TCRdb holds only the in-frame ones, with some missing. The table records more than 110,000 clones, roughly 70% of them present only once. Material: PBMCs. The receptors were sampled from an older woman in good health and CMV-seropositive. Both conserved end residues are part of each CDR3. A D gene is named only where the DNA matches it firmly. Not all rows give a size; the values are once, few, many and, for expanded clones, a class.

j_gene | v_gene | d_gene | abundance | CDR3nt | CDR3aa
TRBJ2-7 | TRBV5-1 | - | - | TGCGCCAGCAGCTTTGGGAGAGAGGTTACCGAGCAGTACTTC | CASSFGREVTEQYF
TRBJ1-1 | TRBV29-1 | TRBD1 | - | TGCAGCGTTGAAGCAACAGGGGGCTGGACTGAAGCTTTCTTT | CSVEATGGWTEAFF
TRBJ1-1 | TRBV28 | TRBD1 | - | TGTGCCAGCAGTTTAATACAGGGGACTGAAGCTTTCTTT | CASSLIQGTEAFF
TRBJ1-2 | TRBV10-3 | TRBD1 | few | TGTGCCATCAGTGCCATGGACAGGGAGAATGGCTACACCTTC | CAISAMDRENGYTF
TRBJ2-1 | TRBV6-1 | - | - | TGTGCCAGCAGTCCCGGACAGCTCTACAATGAGCAGTTCTTC | CASSPGQLYNEQFF
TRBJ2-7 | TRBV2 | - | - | TGTGCCAGCAGGGTGAGACTCGGAGCCTACGAGCAGTACTTC | CASRVRLGAYEQYF
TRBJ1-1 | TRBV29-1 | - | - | TGCAGCGTTGCAACTCCAGGGCTAGGAACTGAAGCTTTCTTT | CSVATPGLGTEAFF
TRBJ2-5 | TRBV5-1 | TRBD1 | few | TGCGCCAGCAGCAAAACGGGACAGGGTATTCTGTGGCACTTC | CASSKTGQGILWHF
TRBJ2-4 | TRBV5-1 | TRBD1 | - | TGCGCCAGCAGCTTGCTAGGACAGGAAAACATTCAGTACTTC | CASSLLGQENIQYF
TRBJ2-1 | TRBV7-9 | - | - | TGTGCCAGCAGCTTAGCGGTAAGTGGGAGGCGTAACAATGAGCAGTTCTTC | CASSLAVSGRRNNEQFF
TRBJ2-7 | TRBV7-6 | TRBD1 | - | TGTGCCAGCAGCCCCGGGACAGCTACCTACGAGCAGTACTTC | CASSPGTATYEQYF
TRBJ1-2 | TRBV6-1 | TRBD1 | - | TGTGCCAGCCGACAGGGGCGAAGCTATGGCTACACCTTC | CASRQGRSYGYTF
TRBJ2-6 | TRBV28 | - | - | TGTGCCAGCGGCGGGACAGCCTCTGGGGCCAACGTCCTGACTTTC | CASGGTASGANVLTF
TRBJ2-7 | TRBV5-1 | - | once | TGCGCCAGCAGCTTGGGACAGGTCCTCGAGCAGTACTTC | CASSLGQVLEQYF
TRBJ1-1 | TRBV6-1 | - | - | TGTGCCAGCAGTGCTAAGATCAACACTGAAGCTTTCTTT | CASSAKINTEAFF
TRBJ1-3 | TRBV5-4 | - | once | TGTGCCAGCAGCCAAAGGGGACTGGCGGCAAACACCATATATTTT | CASSQRGLAANTIYF
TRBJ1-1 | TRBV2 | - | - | TGTGCCAGCAGTGTGGCAGTCAACACTGAAGCTTTCTTT | CASSVAVNTEAFF
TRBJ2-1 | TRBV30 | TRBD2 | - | TGTGCCTGGAGTGTACGTAGCGGGAGTAGTAATGAGCAGTTCTTC | CAWSVRSGSSNEQFF
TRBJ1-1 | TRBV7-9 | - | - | TGTGCCAGCAGCTTAGGCCAGGGCATGCCTGAAGCTTTCTTT | CASSLGQGMPEAFF
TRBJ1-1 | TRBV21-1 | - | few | TGTGCCAGCAGCAGAGCCGGGACAGGGGATGGAACTGAAGCTTTCTTT | CASSRAGTGDGTEAFF
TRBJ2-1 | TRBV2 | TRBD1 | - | TGTGCCAGCAAGTGGGACAGGGGTCATGAGCAGTTCTTC | CASKWDRGHEQFF
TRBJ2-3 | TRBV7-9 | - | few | TGTGCCAGCAGTTCACAGGGAACTAGCACAGATACGCAGTATTTT | CASSSQGTSTDTQYF
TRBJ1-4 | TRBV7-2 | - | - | TGTGCCAGCAGCTTAGCTATCCGGGGAGAAAAACTGTTTTTT | CASSLAIRGEKLFF
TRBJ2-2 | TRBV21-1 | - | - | TGTGCCAGCAGCAGATCCGCGGGACAGGGGAACGGGGAGCTGTTTTTT | CASSRSAGQGNGELFF
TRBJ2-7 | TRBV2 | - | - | TGTGCCAGCAGTGAAAGTGGAGGGATTTCCTACGAGCAGTACTTC | CASSESGGISYEQYF
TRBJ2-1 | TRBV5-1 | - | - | TGCGCCAGCACCTCAGAGGGTGCGTCCTACAATGAGCAGTTCTTC | CASTSEGASYNEQFF
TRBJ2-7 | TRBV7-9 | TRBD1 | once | TGTGCCAGCAGCGCGACAGGGTTGGGCGGCGAGCAGTACTTC | CASSATGLGGEQYF
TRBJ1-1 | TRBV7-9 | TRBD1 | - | TGTGCCAGCAGCCTAACAGGGGGCCTCACTGAAGCTTTCTTT | CASSLTGGLTEAFF
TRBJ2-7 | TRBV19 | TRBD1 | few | TGTGCCAGTAGTCCGACCGGGACAGGGGGCTACGAGCAGTACTTC | CASSPTGTGGYEQYF
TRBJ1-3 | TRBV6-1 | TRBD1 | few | TGTGCCAGCAGTGAAAGGACAGGGGGTTACTCTGGAAACACCATATATTTT | CASSERTGGYSGNTIYF
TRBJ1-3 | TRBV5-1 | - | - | TGCGCCAGCAGCTTGGAACTCTCTGGAAACACCATATATTTT | CASSLELSGNTIYF
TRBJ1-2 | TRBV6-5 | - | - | TGTGCCAGCAGTTACTCGACTGGAGGGGCTTATGGCTACACCTTC | CASSYSTGGAYGYTF
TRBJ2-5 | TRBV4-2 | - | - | TGTGCCAGCAGCCAAGAGGGGGGAGAGGAGACCCAGTACTTC | CASSQEGGEETQYF
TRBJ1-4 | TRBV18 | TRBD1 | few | TGTGCCAGCTCACCGGGGACAGGTGGTAATGAAAAACTGTTTTTT | CASSPGTGGNEKLFF
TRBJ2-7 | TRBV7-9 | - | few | TGTGCCAGCAGCTTAGACGAGTACGAGCAGTACTTC | CASSLDEYEQYF
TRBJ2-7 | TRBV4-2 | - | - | TGTGCCAGCAGCCCCAAAACGGGAGCGGACGTGGGGGAGCAGTACTTC | CASSPKTGADVGEQYF
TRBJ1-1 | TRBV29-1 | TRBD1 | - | TGCAGCGGGAAACAAGGGGGCTCTATGAACACTGAAGCTTTCTTT | CSGKQGGSMNTEAFF
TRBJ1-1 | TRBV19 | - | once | TGTGCCAGCGCAAACTCAGGGAACACTGAAGCTTTCTTT | CASANSGNTEAFF
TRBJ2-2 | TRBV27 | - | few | TGTGCCAGCAGACCTGGAGGGACCACCGGGGAGCTGTTTTTT | CASRPGGTTGELFF
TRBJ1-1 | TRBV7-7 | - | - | TGTGCCAGCAGCCCGTTACGGGGTGGGAACACTGAAGCTTTCTTT | CASSPLRGGNTEAFF
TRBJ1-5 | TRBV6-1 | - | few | TGTGCCAGCAGTGAAGCTCCATTTAATCAGCCCCAGCATTTT | CASSEAPFNQPQHF
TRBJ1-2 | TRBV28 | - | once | TGTACAAAACGGGGGGCAAGGAACTATGGCTACACCTTC | CTKRGARNYGYTF
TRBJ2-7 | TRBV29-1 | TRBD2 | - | TGCAGCGCCTCGGGCTGGGGGGGAGGTCAGAGAGAGCAGTACTTC | CSASGWGGGQREQYF
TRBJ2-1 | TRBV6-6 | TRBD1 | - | TGTGCCACCCGAGGCCAGGGGGACTACAATGAGCAGTTCTTC | CATRGQGDYNEQFF
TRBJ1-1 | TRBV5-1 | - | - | TGCGCCAGCAAGAGTCAGGGGACGAACACTGAAGCTTTCTTT | CASKSQGTNTEAFF
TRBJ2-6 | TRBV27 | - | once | TGTGCCAGCAGTTTCCAGATCTCTGGGGCCAACGTCCTGACTTTC | CASSFQISGANVLTF
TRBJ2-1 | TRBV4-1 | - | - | TGCGCCAGCAGCCAAGAAGGTTTCTGGGGGGAGACCCGAAGAGTTAGTTACAATGAGCAGTTCTTC | CASSQEGFWGETRRVSYNEQFF
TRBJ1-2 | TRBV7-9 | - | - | TGTGCCAGCAGCAAAGACAGCTATGGCTACACCTTC | CASSKDSYGYTF
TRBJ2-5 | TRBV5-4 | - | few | TGTGCCAGCAGCTTGGGGGCGGGCAGTCAAGAGACCCAGTACTTC | CASSLGAGSQETQYF
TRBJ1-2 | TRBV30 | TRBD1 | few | TGTGCCTGGAGTCAAAAGGGACAGGCTCTTTCGGGCTACACCTTC | CAWSQKGQALSGYTF
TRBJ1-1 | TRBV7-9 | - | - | TGTGCCAGCAGCCCCCGAGGCGTTGAAGCTTTCTTT | CASSPRGVEAFF